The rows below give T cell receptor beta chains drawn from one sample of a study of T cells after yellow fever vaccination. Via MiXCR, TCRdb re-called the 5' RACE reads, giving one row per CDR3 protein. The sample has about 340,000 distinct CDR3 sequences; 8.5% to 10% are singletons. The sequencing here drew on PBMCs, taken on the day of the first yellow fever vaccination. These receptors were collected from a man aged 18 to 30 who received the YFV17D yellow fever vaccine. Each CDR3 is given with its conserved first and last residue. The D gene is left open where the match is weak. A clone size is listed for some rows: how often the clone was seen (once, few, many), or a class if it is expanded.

TGCGCCAGCAGCTTGGGAGGGGTTCACACAGATACGCAGTATTTT	CASSLGGVHTDTQYF	TRBV5-1	TRBJ2-3	.	few
TGCGCCAGCAGCCTAGTAGGACAGGGGTGGGCAGATACGCAGTATTTT	CASSLVGQGWADTQYF	TRBV5-1	TRBJ2-3	TRBD1	many
TGCGCCAGCAGCTTGCTGGACAGGGGGAAGGATGACCAGTACTTC	CASSLLDRGKDDQYF	TRBV5-1	TRBJ2-5	TRBD1	many
TGTGCCAGCAGCAACGGCGGGACAGGGTCCTACGAGCAGTACTTC	CASSNGGTGSYEQYF	TRBV6-1	TRBJ2-7	TRBD1	.
TGCGCCAGCAGTGAACCCGCGGGGGCGCGGGAGACCCAGTACTTC	CASSEPAGARETQYF	TRBV10-2	TRBJ2-5	.	.
TGCAGTGCGAACGACCCCGGGGGGGATCAGCCCCAGCATTTT	CSANDPGGDQPQHF	TRBV20-1	TRBJ1-5	.	few
TGCGCCAGCAGCTTGGCCCTTCTATCGGGCACAGATACGCAGTATTTT	CASSLALLSGTDTQYF	TRBV5-1	TRBJ2-3	.	many
TGTGCCAGCATTTGGAACACCGGGGAGCTGTTTTTT	CASIWNTGELFF	TRBV7-9	TRBJ2-2	.	few
TGTGCCAGCAGCTTAAGTGCAAATTCCTACAATGAGCAGTTCTTC	CASSLSANSYNEQFF	TRBV7-2	TRBJ2-1	.	.
TGCGCCAGCAGCTGGGACTCGGACAGCTCCTACGAGCAGTACTTC	CASSWDSDSSYEQYF	TRBV5-1	TRBJ2-7	.	few
TGTGCCAGCAGCTTATATGTACAGGGCGGAAACACCATATATTTT	CASSLYVQGGNTIYF	TRBV7-2	TRBJ1-3	.	many
TGTGCCAGCAGTTTAGCGAGGGGAGGCACCGGGGAGCTGTTTTTT	CASSLARGGTGELFF	TRBV12-3/TRBV12-4	TRBJ2-2	.	.
TGTGCCAGCAGCTTGTGGGACAGGGAGGTCGAGGAGACCCAGTACTTC	CASSLWDREVEETQYF	TRBV7-9	TRBJ2-5	TRBD1	.
TGTGCCAGCACCGCGGGTGGGCGGGACACTGAAGCTTTCTTT	CASTAGGRDTEAFF	TRBV6-1	TRBJ1-1	.	few
TGTGCCAGCAGTTACACTCAGGGTATCACCGGGGAGCTGTTTTTT	CASSYTQGITGELFF	TRBV6-5	TRBJ2-2	.	.
TGTGCCACCAGCAGAGATCCGGAAGAGACCCAGTACTTC	CATSRDPEETQYF	TRBV15	TRBJ2-5	.	.
TGTGCCAGCAGGGAGGGACAAGTACTAGGCATCGGGGAGACCCAGTACTTC	CASREGQVLGIGETQYF	TRBV6-2/TRBV6-3	TRBJ2-5	.	.
TGCGCCAGCAGCCAAGAGAGCGGGCAGTTGAACACTGAAGCTTTCTTT	CASSQESGQLNTEAFF	TRBV4-3	TRBJ1-1	.	many
TGTGCCAGCAGTTACGATGGAAAGGGTAGGCAGCCCCAGCATTTT	CASSYDGKGRQPQHF	TRBV6-5	TRBJ1-5	.	few
TGTGCCAGCAGCAGGGAAAGGACATTGAACACTGAAGCTTTCTTT	CASSRERTLNTEAFF	TRBV4-2	TRBJ1-1	.	few
TGCGCCAGCAGCCCGTGGGACAGGGAGGATGAGCAGTTCTTC	CASSPWDREDEQFF	TRBV5-1	TRBJ2-1	TRBD1	few
TGTGCCAGCAGTTACTACAGGAACACCGGGGAGCTGTTTTTT	CASSYYRNTGELFF	TRBV6-5	TRBJ2-2	.	.
TGTGCCACCAGTGAAACGGGACAGCACCAAGAGACCCAGTACTTC	CATSETGQHQETQYF	TRBV24-1	TRBJ2-5	TRBD1	many
TGTGCCAGCAGCTTGGATTACCCTAGCACAGATACGCAGTATTTT	CASSLDYPSTDTQYF	TRBV7-9	TRBJ2-3	.	.
TGTGCCAGCAGCTTAAGGGACAGGGCTGGAAACACCATATATTTT	CASSLRDRAGNTIYF	TRBV7-9	TRBJ1-3	TRBD1	.
TGTGCCAGCAGCCAACGGACAGGGCTCTATGGCTACACCTTC	CASSQRTGLYGYTF	TRBV3-1	TRBJ1-2	TRBD1	few
TGTGCCAGCAGCCAAGAGGGACTAGTCCAAGAGACCCAGTACTTC	CASSQEGLVQETQYF	TRBV3-1	TRBJ2-5	TRBD2	few
TGCAGTGCAAAAAGGAAACAGGGCACTGAAGCTTTCTTT	CSAKRKQGTEAFF	TRBV20-1	TRBJ1-1	.	.
TGCGCCAGCAGCCCGGGACAGCGGATTAATTATGGCTACACCTTC	CASSPGQRINYGYTF	TRBV4-1	TRBJ1-2	TRBD1	.
TGCAGTGCGACCGAGCAGGGGGCATCCGAAAAACTGTTTTTT	CSATEQGASEKLFF	TRBV20-1	TRBJ1-4	TRBD1	.
TGTGCCAGCAGTTACTACCCGGGACAGGGGCCGAACACTGAAGCTTTCTTT	CASSYYPGQGPNTEAFF	TRBV6-5	TRBJ1-1	TRBD1	few
TGTGCCAGCAGTTTAAACCGGGGCACTGAAGCTTTCTTT	CASSLNRGTEAFF	TRBV12-3/TRBV12-4	TRBJ1-1	.	many
TGTGCCAGCAGTTACAATGGTGGAAGCGGCTACACCTTC	CASSYNGGSGYTF	TRBV6-2/TRBV6-3	TRBJ1-2	.	few
TGCGCCAGCAGCACTGGCCGGGGGGGCCGACTCTACAATGAGCAGTTCTTC	CASSTGRGGRLYNEQFF	TRBV5-1	TRBJ2-1	TRBD2	few
TGTGCCAGCAGTTACTTGAGGGGCGATGAGCAGTTCTTC	CASSYLRGDEQFF	TRBV6-2/TRBV6-3	TRBJ2-1	.	many
TGTGCCAGTACCGGGACAGGGGTTAACGAGCAGTACTTC	CASTGTGVNEQYF	TRBV25-1	TRBJ2-7	TRBD1	.
TGTGCCAGCAGCCCCGTTTGGGCAACTAATGAAAAACTGTTTTTT	CASSPVWATNEKLFF	TRBV27	TRBJ1-4	.	few
TGTGCCAGCAGCTTGGTCGGGAAGACAGGGATATACGAGCAGTACTTC	CASSLVGKTGIYEQYF	TRBV5-4	TRBJ2-7	TRBD1	.
TGTGCCATCAGTGAATCCGGGACAGGGAACACTGAAGCTTTCTTT	CAISESGTGNTEAFF	TRBV10-3	TRBJ1-1	TRBD1	few
TGTGCCAGTAGTTTCGACCCGATGAACACTGAAGCTTTCTTT	CASSFDPMNTEAFF	TRBV19	TRBJ1-1	.	.
TGTGCCAGCAGCTTAGAACAGGGACCGAGCACTGAAGCTTTCTTT	CASSLEQGPSTEAFF	TRBV7-9	TRBJ1-1	.	few
TGTGCCAGCAGTTCCGTCAGCAATGAGCAGTTCTTC	CASSSVSNEQFF	TRBV12-3/TRBV12-4	TRBJ2-1	.	few
TGCAGCGCCCGGTGGGGGGAGGAGACCCAGTACTTC	CSARWGEETQYF	TRBV29-1	TRBJ2-5	.	few
TGTGCCAGCAGTTCCCAGGGTTCTCGGCAGTACTTC	CASSSQGSRQYF	TRBV6-2/TRBV6-3	TRBJ2-7	.	many
TGTGCCAGCAGCGGCAGGGCCTCTAGCAATCAGCCCCAGCATTTT	CASSGRASSNQPQHF	TRBV6-1	TRBJ1-5	.	few
TGTGCCAGCAGCTTCCTGAGGGGCACTGAAGCTTTCTTT	CASSFLRGTEAFF	TRBV7-8	TRBJ1-1	.	few